The T cell receptor (beta chain) described here comes from a study of cytomegalovirus exposure and HLA in healthy donors. Study findings and constraints: There were about 160 TCR beta chains listed as cytomegalovirus-associated.

The repertoire was sequenced with immunoSEQ multiplex PCR; TCRdb's copy has only in-frame clones and lacks some. There are 250,000 to 300,000 clones in the sample; about 86% occur only once, and 1% lies in the top ten. A note on this clone: Its antigen is unknown.

The length of the CDR3 is 15 residues. Deletions cut 0 bases from V and 4 bases from J, with 12 bases between. Germline CDR1 MNHEY, CDR2 SMNVEV (reference sequence). The material sequenced was PBMCs. The origin of this receptor is a woman aged 18-30 years in good health and CMV-seronegative. The rearrangement uses TRBV27 and TRBJ1-1; D is unclear. DNA for the CDR3: TGTGCCAGCAGTTTATCGAGGGTGGTCCGCACTGAAGCTTTCTTT. Its protein is CASSLSRVVRTEAFF.